This T cell receptor beta chain was profiled in a study of blood T cell repertoires in COVID-19. Per the study methods: Counts of nucleated cells, estimated from reference gene primer amplification, were obtained. TCRdb keeps only in-frame clones here, not all; method: immunoSEQ multiplex PCR. Clone size and the V and J calls come from that table; the DNA yielded D and trimming. Of over 120,000 clones in the sample, about 89% are singletons; the top ten hold about 3.2%. The clonotype was recovered from a man in his sixties with active or convalescent COVID-19. Sample: peripheral blood.

The DNA of the CDR3 is TGTGCCAGCAGCGCCCGGATAGGGGGTGACACTGAAGCTTTCTTT. It yields the protein CASSARIGGDTEAFF. The V gene is TRBV7-2, the J gene TRBJ1-1; D possibly corresponds to TRBD1 (6 bases). Deletions cut 5 bases from V and 3 bases from J, with 16 bases between. The CDR3 is made up of 15 amino acids. Germline CDR1 is SGHTA and CDR2 is FQGNSA.